Below, 24 T cell receptor beta chains from the same sample are listed, as sequenced in a study of beta chain features in type 1 diabetes. Expressed TCRB transcripts were sequenced because the isolated RNA had all been reverse transcribed beforehand. Data came from immunoSEQ multiplex PCR; TCRdb stores just in-frame clones and leaves some out. The sample lists hundreds of thousands of clones, roughly 16% occurring once. The specimen was naive CD4+ T cells from blood. Receptors were obtained from a woman between 18 and 29 years old in good health.

This clone showed up just a few times. The gene calls are TRBV10-2 and TRBJ1-1; the D is unclear. The V and J ends lost 8 bases and 1 base respectively, with 5 bases between them. From germline, CDR1 is WSHSY and CDR2 SAAADI. The CDR3 length is 11 residues. The CDR3 DNA reads TGCGCCAGCGTCCAGAACACTGAAGCTTTCTTT. Translating gives CASVQNTEAFF.

This chain joins TRBV6-6 and TRBJ1-2, with D tentatively TRBD1 (5 bases). With 7 bases removed from V and 3 bases from J, the gap between germline ends came to 9 bases. Looked up from germline, CDR1 is MNHNY and CDR2 is SVGAGI (reference sequence). The CDR3 length is 12 residues. The DNA for the CDR3 is TGTGCCAGCAAAGACAGCCACTATGGCTACACCTTC. The encoded protein is CASKDSHYGYTF.

This clone was counted only a few times. This chain uses TRBV2 with TRBJ2-3; possible D gene TRBD1, 6 bases. Germline loops: CDR1 SNHLY, CDR2 FYNNEI. The CDR3 covers 16 residues. V shed 6 bases and J shed 7 bases, with 23 bases lying between them. The CDR3 DNA sequence: TGTGCCAGCAGCGATATACAGGGTCCGAGGCCGAATACGCAGTATTTT. This translates into CASSDIQGPRPNTQYF.

This clone was seen a few times. The chain uses TRBV9 and TRBJ2-5, with D possibly TRBD2 on 6 matching bases. The CDR3 has 18 residues. V was clipped by 5 bases and J by 0 bases, with 23 bases between them. Germline lookup yields CDR1 SGDLS and CDR2 YYNGEE. The CDR3 DNA reads as TGTGCCAGCAGTATCGCGGGCACCTCCGGAGGGTACCAAGAGACCCAGTACTTC. Residues: CASSIAGTSGGYQETQYF.

This clone turned up a few times. V gene TRBV9 combines with J gene TRBJ2-5; 10 nucleotides align to TRBD2. The V gene's germline CDR1 is SGDLS and CDR2 YYNGEE. The V and J ends lost 0 bases and 1 base, in that order; junction bases with no gene match: 6. The CDR3 has 17 residues. The CDR3 here is CASSVAAWTSGQETQYF. Written as DNA, the CDR3 is TGTGCCAGCAGCGTAGCCGCCTGGACTAGCGGCCAAGAGACCCAGTACTTC.

The rearrangement links TRBV19 to TRBJ2-1, with 11 bases identical to TRBD2. Germline V lookup: CDR1 LNHDA, CDR2 SQIVND (reference sequence). Trimming took 5 bases from V and 13 from J; bases not matched to a gene: 10. The CDR3 is made up of 14 amino acids. CDR3 nucleotide sequence: TGTGCCAGTAGTCCGGGACTAGCGGCGGCGCCTCAGTTCTTC. Protein: CASSPGLAAAPQFF. Variable domain in full (rest from reference TRBV19 and TRBJ2-1): DGGITQSPKYLFRKEGQNVTLSCEQNLNHDAMYWYRQDPGQGLRLIYYSQIVNDFQKGDIAEGYSVSREKKESFPLTVTSAQKNPTAFYLCASSPGLAAAPQFFGPGTRLTVL.

This clone came up many times. The chain recombines TRBV28 with TRBJ2-4; TRBD1 aligns across 7 bases. Germline CDR1 and CDR2: MDHEN and SYDVKM. There are 14 residues in the CDR3. J gave up 10 bases and V 3 bases, and 9 bases lay outside the gene matches. CDR3 DNA sequence: TGTGCCAGCAGTTTTCCAGGCAGGGGGACAATTCAGTACTTC. Translation gives CASSFPGRGTIQYF.

This clone has more than one count but fewer than ten. The chain recombines TRBV6-4 with TRBJ2-6; no definite D call. Germline V lookup: CDR1 MRHNA, CDR2 SNTAGT. V dropped 3 bases and J dropped 0 bases, with 3 bases sitting between them. This CDR3 region has 14 residues. CDR3 in amino acids: CASSESSGANVLTF. CDR3 DNA sequence: TGTGCCAGCAGTGAGTCCTCTGGGGCCAACGTCCTGACTTTC.

J is TRBJ2-1 and V is TRBV2, with D unclear. The germline V gene has CDR1 SNHLY and CDR2 FYNNEI. The CDR3 runs to 16 residues. Trimming left V 4 bases short and J 6 bases short, with 19 bases between. CDR3 amino acids: CASSGTRLGFGNEQFF. CDR3 nucleotides: TGTGCCAGCAGTGGGACCCGCCTGGGTTTCGGCAATGAGCAGTTCTTC.

The gene calls are TRBV5-4 and TRBJ2-5; D unclear. The J call may be incorrect, as the DNA end agrees better with TRBJ2-7. Germline V gives CDR1 SGHNT, CDR2 YYREEE (reference sequence). The CDR3 consists of 14 residues. This CDR3 reads CASSLQQHEYEQYF. The CDR3 DNA reads as TGTGCCAGCAGCTTGCAGCAACACGAATACGAGCAGTACTTC.

The chain links TRBV4-3 to TRBJ1-1, with D unclear. V was trimmed by 0 bases and J by 3 bases, leaving 8 bases between them. The CDR3 is 14 residues long. In germline, CDR1 is LGHNA, CDR2 YSLEER. CDR3 sequence reads: CASSQDPQYTEAFF. CDR3 nucleotides: TGCGCCAGCAGCCAAGACCCCCAGTACACTGAAGCTTTCTTT.

This chain connects TRBV5-1 to TRBJ2-1, with 7 bases identical to TRBD2. CDR1 and CDR2 from the germline V gene are SGHRS and YFSETQ. The junction had 12 bases not matched to a gene; V was cut back by 0 bases and J by 3 bases. This CDR3 has 18 amino acids. The CDR3: CASSLGGGGSLNYNEQFF. The CDR3 coding sequence is TGCGCCAGCAGCTTGGGCGGCGGGGGTTCACTCAACTACAATGAGCAGTTCTTC.

Here the CDR3 reads CSGQFRGKNIQYF. The CDR3, as DNA: TGCAGCGGCCAATTCCGGGGCAAAAACATTCAGTACTTC. V gene TRBV29-1 combines with J gene TRBJ2-4, with D possibly matching TRBD2 (5 bases). The CDR3 length is 13 residues. Deletions cut 7 bases from V and 3 bases from J, with 13 bases between. Per the germline V gene, CDR1 is SQVTM and CDR2 is ANQGSEA.

This rearrangement joins TRBV11-2 to TRBJ2-2, with no clear D. Germline V gene lookup returns CDR1 SGHAT and CDR2 FQNNGV. Trimming left V 3 bases short and J 6 bases short, with 5 bases between. The CDR3 covers 12 residues. The CDR3: CASSFWAGELFF. The CDR3 nucleotides read TGTGCCAGCAGCTTTTGGGCCGGGGAGCTGTTTTTT.

The rearrangement joins TRBV4-3 to TRBJ2-3; D gene uncertain. The germline V gene has CDR1 LGHNA and CDR2 YSLEER. Trimming removed 2 bases from V and 1 base from J, with 16 bases in between. The CDR3 totals 17 residues. CDR3 DNA sequence: TGCGCCAGCAGCCAATCCATTCCTAGGTCGGGCACAGATACGCAGTATTTT. It yields the protein CASSQSIPRSGTDTQYF.

V is TRBV6-6 and J is TRBJ2-1, with TRBD2 matching over 9 bases. V dropped 7 bases and J dropped 6; count of bases not matched to a gene: 10. The CDR3 length is 15 residues. Germline CDR1 reads MNHNY; CDR2 reads SVGAGI (reference sequence). The CDR3 nucleotides are TGTGCCAGCATCCCTTGGGGACTAGCAGTCAATGAGCAGTTCTTC. The encoded protein is CASIPWGLAVNEQFF.

The chain is built from TRBV7-2 and TRBJ2-2; D gene ambiguous. Germline V lookup: CDR1 SGHTA, CDR2 FQGNSA. The CDR3 runs to 13 residues. V lost 0 bases and J 6 bases, leaving 5 bases between the germline ends. The CDR3 coding sequence is TGTGCCAGCAGCTTAGCTCGGGCCGGGGAGCTGTTTTTT. Translated, it gives CASSLARAGELFF. Filled out from reference TRBV7-2 and TRBJ2-2, the complete variable domain reads GAGVSQSPSNKVTEKGKDVELRCDPISGHTALYWYRQSLGQGLEFLIYFQGNSAPDKSGLPSDRFSAERTGGSVSTLTIQRTQQEDSAVYLCASSLARAGELFFGEGSRLTVL.

This clone was counted only a few times. This chain joins TRBV4-3 and TRBJ2-2; TRBD1 aligns across 9 bases. This CDR3 comprises 16 residues. V shed 2 bases, J shed 5 bases, and the junction held 6 bases outside the gene matches. Germline V gene data show CDR1 as LGHNA and CDR2 as YSLEER. The CDR3 DNA reads TGCGCCAGCAGCCAACCGGACAGGGGAGGGACCGGGGAGCTGTTTTTT. Amino acid sequence: CASSQPDRGGTGELFF.

In this sample, this clone turned up a few times. At one end the junction does not follow the germline gene, possibly because of a read error. V usage is TRBV19 and J usage is TRBJ1-2, with D perhaps matching TRBD1 (6 bases). CDR3 length equals 14 residues. CDR1 and CDR2 (germline): LNHDA, SQIVND (reference sequence). The CDR3 DNA is TGTGCCAGTGGTATAATGGGGGCAAAGGATGGCTACACCTTC. This sequence encodes CASGIMGAKDGYTF.

The chain employs TRBV4-3 and TRBJ2-3; D is possibly TRBD1 (6 bases). V lost 3 bases and J 3 bases, leaving 19 bases between the germline ends. The CDR3 has 17 residues. Germline CDR1 and CDR2: LGHNA and YSLEER. The CDR3 here is CASSQRNTGFGTDTQYF. CDR3 nucleotides: TGCGCCAGCAGCCAGAGGAATACAGGGTTTGGGACAGATACGCAGTATTTT.

The V call is TRBV7-2, the J call TRBJ2-1, with a weak D call TRBD1 (6 bases). The CDR3 sequence is 13 residues long. V was cut by 5 bases and J by 5 bases, with 10 bases left in between. From germline, CDR1 is SGHTA and CDR2 FQGNSA. CDR3: CASSQNRDNEQFF. CDR3 in DNA: TGTGCCAGCAGCCAAAACAGGGACAATGAGCAGTTCTTC.

This clone occurred a few times. CDR3 nucleotides: TGCGCCAGCAGCCAAGAAGGGTCAGTGACCTACGAGCAGTACTTC. Translated: CASSQEGSVTYEQYF. The genes are TRBV4-3 and TRBJ2-7; D call uncertain. Trimming removed 0 bases from V and 2 bases from J, with 11 bases in between. The CDR3 covers 15 residues. Germline V gives CDR1 LGHNA, CDR2 YSLEER.

This clone was seen only a few times. This sequence joins TRBV6-5 and TRBJ2-1, with TRBD2 identical over 7 bases. The ends lost 0 bases at V and 10 bases at J; junction bases unmatched: 3. CDR3 length equals 13 residues. Germline CDR1 MNHEY, CDR2 SVGAGI. The CDR3 here is CASSYSGGWEQFF. The CDR3 region has the DNA TGTGCCAGCAGTTACTCGGGGGGGTGGGAGCAGTTCTTC.

This clone was observed a few times. The V and J genes are TRBV15 and TRBJ2-7; 8 nucleotides agree with TRBD1. Trimming took 3 bases from V and 7 from J; bases not matched to a gene: 11. The CDR3 is 15 amino acids. Germline V gene data show CDR1 as LNHNV and CDR2 as YYDKDF (reference sequence). The CDR3 coding sequence is TGTGCCACCAGCAGGCCCGGACAGGGTGCCTGGGAGCAGTACTTC. Amino acid sequence: CATSRPGQGAWEQYF.